This record concerns one T cell receptor (beta chain) sequence. Measured with immunoSEQ multiplex PCR; TCRdb has only the in-frame clones, and not every one. The sample has roughly 99,000 clones, over 60% seen once; the top ten hold over 4%. This entry is derived from a study of blood T cell repertoires in COVID-19. The CDR3 covers 11 residues. CDR1 and CDR2 from the germline V gene are MGHDK and SYGVNS. V lost 6 bases and J lost 10, with 12 bases in between. This sequence joins TRBV25-1 and TRBJ1-1, with D unresolved. This TCR came from a man in his sixties or seventies with acute or convalescent COVID-19. The sequenced sample consisted of peripheral blood. The DNA of the CDR3 is TGTGCCAGCAGGGATCTGGGCCCAGCTTTCTTT. Protein: CASRDLGPAFF. The full variable domain, with the rest looked up from reference TRBV25-1 and TRBJ1-1, is EADIYQTPRYLVIGTGKKITLECSQTMGHDKMYWYQQDPGMELHLIHYSYGVNSTEKGDLSSESTVSRIRTEHFPLTLESARPSHTSQYLCASRDLGPAFFGQGTRLTVV.